This is a list of T cell receptor beta chains from one sample in a study of shared clonotypes between healthy human individuals. Clones were sequenced by immunoSEQ multiplex PCR, and TCRdb holds only the in-frame ones, with some missing. The sample holds 800,000 to 950,000 clones, 90% to 97% seen once. Sequences were obtained from naive CD8+ T cells sorted from blood. These receptors originate from a man aged 30 to 39 in good health. Each CDR3 is given with its conserved first and last residue. A D gene is named only where the DNA matches it firmly. Part of the rows lack a size; the others show once, few, many or a class for expanded clones.

J gene	V gene	D gene	clone size	CDR3 protein	CDR3 DNA
TRBJ2-7	TRBV7-8	TRBD2	-	CASSANAGLAGNHF	TGTGCCAGCAGCGCGAATGCGGGACTAGCGGGGAACCACTTC
TRBJ2-1	TRBV2	TRBD1	-	CASSEIGQGFDEQFF	TGTGCCAGCAGTGAAATAGGACAGGGGTTCGATGAGCAGTTCTTC
TRBJ2-1	TRBV11-3	-	-	CASSARRGERPINEQFF	TGTGCCAGCAGCGCGCGTAGGGGGGAGAGACCTATAAATGAGCAGTTCTTC
TRBJ2-2	TRBV29-1	TRBD1	-	CSVVEQGAAGELFF	TGCAGCGTTGTAGAACAGGGGGCGGCCGGGGAGCTGTTTTTT
TRBJ2-7	TRBV7-9	-	-	CASSLAGRRTYEQYF	TGTGCCAGCAGCTTAGCAGGCCGACGAACCTACGAGCAGTACTTC
TRBJ2-2	TRBV5-4	-	-	CASSLGSAQNTGELFF	TGTGCCAGCAGTTTGGGGTCCGCACAGAACACCGGGGAGCTGTTTTTT
TRBJ2-7	TRBV27	TRBD2	-	CASSYGRASYEQYF	TGTGCCAGCAGTTACGGGAGGGCCTCCTACGAGCAGTACTTC
TRBJ1-1	TRBV29-1	-	-	CSVEVDRGAFF	TGCAGCGTTGAAGTGGATAGGGGAGCTTTCTTT
TRBJ1-2	TRBV29-1	TRBD1	-	CSVEEQGARGYTF	TGCAGCGTTGAAGAACAGGGGGCGCGTGGCTACACCTTC
TRBJ2-1	TRBV5-4	TRBD2	once	CASSEGTSGRGNEQFF	TGTGCCAGCAGCGAAGGGACTAGCGGGAGGGGGAATGAGCAGTTCTTC
TRBJ1-4	TRBV5-5	TRBD1	-	CASSLWLAGGNEKLFF	TGTGCCAGCAGCTTGTGGTTAGCAGGGGGAAATGAAAAACTGTTTTTT
TRBJ2-1	TRBV7-3	TRBD2	once	CASSLLAGANNEQFF	TGTGCCAGCAGCTTACTAGCGGGAGCTAACAATGAGCAGTTCTTC